This T cell receptor beta chain was identified in a study of cytomegalovirus exposure and HLA in healthy donors. Study-wide results and caveats: Specific recognition of CMV antigens was confirmed in vitro for a few chains (all CMV-associated).

Trimming took 5 bases from V and 1 from J, leaving 15 bases between them. Germline V lookup: CDR1 SGHTA, CDR2 FQGNSA. The CDR3 is made up of 15 amino acids. Assay: immunoSEQ multiplex PCR; the TCRdb copy retains only in-frame clones and omits some. Of about 260,000 clones in the sample, less than 95% were seen once. As to this clone: Antigen unknown.

The chain employs TRBV7-2 and TRBJ2-7, with a weak D call TRBD2 (6 bases). The sample consisted of PBMCs. This receptor was obtained from a woman in her 30s in good health and CMV-seronegative. The CDR3 sequence: CASSINRAGSYEQYF. The CDR3 nucleotides read TGTGCCAGCAGCATCAATCGAGCGGGTTCCTACGAGCAGTACTTC.